Given below is one T cell receptor (beta chain) in context. Its antigen is still unknown. This sample is part of a study of cytomegalovirus exposure and HLA in healthy donors. General study points: It was reported that TCR beta sequences correctly inferred the HLA-A and HLA-B alleles for most subjects. Across donors, most TCRs were seen rarely, yet some public ones were widespread.

Vbeta (60) and Jbeta (13) primers were used in the PCR. Generated by immunoSEQ multiplex PCR, the TCRdb table keeps only in-frame clones and is missing some. This table holds about 69,000 clones, roughly 74% found once. Per the germline V gene, CDR1 is ENHRY and CDR2 is SYGVKD. The CDR3 sequence is 12 residues long. After removal of 11 bases from V and 5 bases from J, the junction contained 7 bases not matched to a gene. V is TRBV10-3 and J is TRBJ2-3; the match to TRBD1 covers 7 bases. Sequenced: PBMCs. The clonotype comes from an older woman in good health and CMV-seropositive. In DNA, the CDR3 is TGTGCCTCCCAGGGGGATGTAGATACGCAGTATTTT. Amino acid sequence: CASQGDVDTQYF.